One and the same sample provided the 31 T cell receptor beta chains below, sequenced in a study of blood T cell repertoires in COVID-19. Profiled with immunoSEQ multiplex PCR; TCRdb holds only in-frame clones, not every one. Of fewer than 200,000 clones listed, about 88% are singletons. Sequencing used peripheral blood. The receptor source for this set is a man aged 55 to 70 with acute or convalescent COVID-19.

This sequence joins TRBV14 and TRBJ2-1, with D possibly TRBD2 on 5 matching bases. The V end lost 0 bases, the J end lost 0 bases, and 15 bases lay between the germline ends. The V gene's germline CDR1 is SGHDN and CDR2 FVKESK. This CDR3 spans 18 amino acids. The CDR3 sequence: CASSQDYKRSSSYNEQFF. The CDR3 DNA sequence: TGTGCCAGCAGCCAAGATTATAAGCGGTCGAGCTCCTACAATGAGCAGTTCTTC.

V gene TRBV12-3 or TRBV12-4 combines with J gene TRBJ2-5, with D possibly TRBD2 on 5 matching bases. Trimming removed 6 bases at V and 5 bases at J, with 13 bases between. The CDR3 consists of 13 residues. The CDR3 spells CASRGVFGETQYF. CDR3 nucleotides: TGTGCCAGCAGGGGAGTGTTCGGGGAGACCCAGTACTTC.

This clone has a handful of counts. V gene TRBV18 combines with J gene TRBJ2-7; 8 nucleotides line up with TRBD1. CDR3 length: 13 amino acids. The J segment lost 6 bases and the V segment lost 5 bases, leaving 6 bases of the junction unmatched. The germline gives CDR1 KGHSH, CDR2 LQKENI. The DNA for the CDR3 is TGTGCCAGCTCATCTTGGACAGGGAGCGAGCAGTACGTC. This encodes CASSSWTGSEQYV.

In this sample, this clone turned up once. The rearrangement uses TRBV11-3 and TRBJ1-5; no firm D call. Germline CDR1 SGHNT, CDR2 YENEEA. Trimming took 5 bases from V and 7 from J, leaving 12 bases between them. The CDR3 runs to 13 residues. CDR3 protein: CASSPDFGQPQHF. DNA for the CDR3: TGTGCCAGCAGCCCGGACTTCGGGCAGCCCCAGCATTTT.

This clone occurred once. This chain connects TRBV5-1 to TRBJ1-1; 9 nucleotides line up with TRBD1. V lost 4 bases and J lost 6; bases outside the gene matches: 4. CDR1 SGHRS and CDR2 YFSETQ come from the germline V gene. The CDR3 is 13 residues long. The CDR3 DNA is TGCGCCAGCAGCGACAGGGGGGGCTCTGAAGCTTTCTTT. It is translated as CASSDRGGSEAFF. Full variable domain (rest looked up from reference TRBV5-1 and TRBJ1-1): KAGVTQTPRYLIKTRGQQVTLSCSPISGHRSVSWYQQTPGQGLQFLFEYFSETQRNKGNFPGRFSGRQFSNSRSEMNVSTLELGDSALYLCASSDRGGSEAFFGQGTRLTVV.

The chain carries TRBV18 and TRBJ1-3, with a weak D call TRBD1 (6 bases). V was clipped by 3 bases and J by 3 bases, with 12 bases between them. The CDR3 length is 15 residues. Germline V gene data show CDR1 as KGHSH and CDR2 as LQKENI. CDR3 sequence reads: CASSPTTGIGNTIYF. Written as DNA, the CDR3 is TGTGCCAGCTCACCTACTACAGGGATTGGAAACACCATATATTTT.

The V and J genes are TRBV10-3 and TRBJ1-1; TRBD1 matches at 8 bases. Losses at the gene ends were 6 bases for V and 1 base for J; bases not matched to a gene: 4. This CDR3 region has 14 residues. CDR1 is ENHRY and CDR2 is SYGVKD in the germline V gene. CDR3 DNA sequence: TGTGCCATCAGCCAGGGGGCATCGAACACTGAAGCTTTCTTT. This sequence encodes CAISQGASNTEAFF.

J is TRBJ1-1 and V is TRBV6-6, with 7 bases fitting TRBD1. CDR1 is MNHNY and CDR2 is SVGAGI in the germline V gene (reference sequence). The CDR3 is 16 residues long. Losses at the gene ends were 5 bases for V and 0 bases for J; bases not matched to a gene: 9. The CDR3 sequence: CASSPTDRPMNTEAFF. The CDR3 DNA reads TGTGCCAGCAGTCCCACGGACAGGCCCATGAACACTGAAGCTTTCTTT.

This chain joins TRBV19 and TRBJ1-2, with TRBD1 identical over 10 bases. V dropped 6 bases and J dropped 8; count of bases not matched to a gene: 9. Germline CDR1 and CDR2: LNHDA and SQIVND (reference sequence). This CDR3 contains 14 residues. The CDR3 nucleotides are TGTGCCAGTAGGCCTCCGGGACAGGGGCGAGGCTACACCTTC. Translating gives CASRPPGQGRGYTF.

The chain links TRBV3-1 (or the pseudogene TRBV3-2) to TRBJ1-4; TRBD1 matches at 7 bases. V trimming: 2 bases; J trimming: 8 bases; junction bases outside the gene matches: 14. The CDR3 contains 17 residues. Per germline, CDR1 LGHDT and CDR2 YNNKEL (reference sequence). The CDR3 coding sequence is TGTGCCAGCAGCCAACTAACGTTTAGGGGGCCGGTGGAAAAACTGTTTTTT. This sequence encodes CASSQLTFRGPVEKLFF.

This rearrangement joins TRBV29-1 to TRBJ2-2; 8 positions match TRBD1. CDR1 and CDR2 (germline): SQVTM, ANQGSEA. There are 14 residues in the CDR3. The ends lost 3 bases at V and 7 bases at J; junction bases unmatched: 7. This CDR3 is CSVDWQGAGGELFF. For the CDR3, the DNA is TGCAGCGTTGATTGGCAGGGGGCGGGCGGGGAGCTGTTTTTT.

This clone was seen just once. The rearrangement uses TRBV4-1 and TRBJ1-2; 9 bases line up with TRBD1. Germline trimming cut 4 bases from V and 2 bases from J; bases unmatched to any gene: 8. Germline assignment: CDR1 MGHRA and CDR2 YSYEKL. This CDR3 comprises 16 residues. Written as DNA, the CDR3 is TGCGCCAGCAGCCCCCGGACAGGGGATAAGAACTATGGCTACACCTTC. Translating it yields CASSPRTGDKNYGYTF.

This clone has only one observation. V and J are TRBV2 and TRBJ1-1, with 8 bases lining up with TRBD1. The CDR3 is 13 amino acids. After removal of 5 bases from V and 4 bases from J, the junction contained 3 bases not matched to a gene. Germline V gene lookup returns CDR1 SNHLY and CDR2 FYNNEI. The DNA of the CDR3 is TGTGCCAGCAGTCGGGACAGGAGCACTGAAGCTTTCTTT. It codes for CASSRDRSTEAFF. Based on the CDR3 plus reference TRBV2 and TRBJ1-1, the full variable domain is EPEVTQTPSHQVTQMGQEVILRCVPISNHLYFYWYRQILGQKVEFLVSFYNNEISEKSEIFDDQFSVERPDGSNFTLKIRSTKLEDSAMYFCASSRDRSTEAFFGQGTRLTVV.

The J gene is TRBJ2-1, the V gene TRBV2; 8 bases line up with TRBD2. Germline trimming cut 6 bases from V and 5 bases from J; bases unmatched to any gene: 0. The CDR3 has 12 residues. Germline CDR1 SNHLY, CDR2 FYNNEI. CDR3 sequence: CASRRGDNEQFF. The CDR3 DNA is TGTGCCAGCAGGCGGGGGGACAATGAGCAGTTCTTC.

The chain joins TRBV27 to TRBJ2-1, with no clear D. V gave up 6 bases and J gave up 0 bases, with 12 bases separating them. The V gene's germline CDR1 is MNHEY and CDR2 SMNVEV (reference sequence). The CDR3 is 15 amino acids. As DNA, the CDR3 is TGTGCCAGCAGCCCGTCAAGGAGCTCCTACAATGAGCAGTTCTTC. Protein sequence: CASSPSRSSYNEQFF.

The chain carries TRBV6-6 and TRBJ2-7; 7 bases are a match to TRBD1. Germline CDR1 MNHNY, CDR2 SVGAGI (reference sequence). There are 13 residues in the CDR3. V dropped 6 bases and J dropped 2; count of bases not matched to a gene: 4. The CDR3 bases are TGTGCCAGCAGCCCGACAGGGACCTACGAGCAGTACTTC. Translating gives CASSPTGTYEQYF.

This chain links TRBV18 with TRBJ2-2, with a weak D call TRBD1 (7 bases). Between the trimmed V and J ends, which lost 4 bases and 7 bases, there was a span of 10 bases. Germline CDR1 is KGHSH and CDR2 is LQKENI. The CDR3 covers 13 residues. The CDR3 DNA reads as TGTGCCAGCTCACGACAGGGAGGCGGGGAGCTGTTTTTT. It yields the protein CASSRQGGGELFF.

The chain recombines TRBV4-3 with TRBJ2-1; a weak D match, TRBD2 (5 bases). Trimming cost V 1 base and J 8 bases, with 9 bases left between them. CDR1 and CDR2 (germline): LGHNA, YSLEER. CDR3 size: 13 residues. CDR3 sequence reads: CASSQVGGDEQFF. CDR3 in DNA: TGCGCCAGCAGCCAAGTAGGAGGAGATGAGCAGTTCTTC.

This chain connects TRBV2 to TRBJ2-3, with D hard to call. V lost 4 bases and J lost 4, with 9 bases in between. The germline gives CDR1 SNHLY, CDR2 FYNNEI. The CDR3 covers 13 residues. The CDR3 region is CASSGPASDTQYF. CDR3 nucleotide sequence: TGTGCCAGCAGTGGGCCTGCCTCAGATACGCAGTATTTT.

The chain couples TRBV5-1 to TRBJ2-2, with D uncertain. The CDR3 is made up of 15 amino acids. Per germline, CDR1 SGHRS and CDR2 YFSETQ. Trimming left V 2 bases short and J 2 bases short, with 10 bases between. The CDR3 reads CASSLSSTNTGELFF. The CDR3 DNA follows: TGCGCCAGCAGCTTATCCTCCACAAACACCGGGGAGCTGTTTTTT.

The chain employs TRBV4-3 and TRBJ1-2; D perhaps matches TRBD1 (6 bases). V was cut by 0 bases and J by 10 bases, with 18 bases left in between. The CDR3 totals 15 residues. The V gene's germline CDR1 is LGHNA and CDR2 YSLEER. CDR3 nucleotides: TGCGCCAGCAGCCAAGATTGGGGGGGCCTAAGAGCCTACACCTTC. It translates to CASSQDWGGLRAYTF.

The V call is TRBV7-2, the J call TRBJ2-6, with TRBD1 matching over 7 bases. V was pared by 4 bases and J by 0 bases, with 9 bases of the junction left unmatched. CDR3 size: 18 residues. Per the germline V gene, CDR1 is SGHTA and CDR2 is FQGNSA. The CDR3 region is CASSYQQGTGSGANVLTF. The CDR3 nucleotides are TGTGCCAGCAGCTACCAACAGGGGACGGGCTCTGGGGCCAACGTCCTGACTTTC.

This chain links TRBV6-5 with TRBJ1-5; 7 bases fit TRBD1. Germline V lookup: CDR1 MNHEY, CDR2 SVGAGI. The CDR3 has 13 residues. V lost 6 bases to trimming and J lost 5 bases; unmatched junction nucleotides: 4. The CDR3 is CASSGTADQPQHF. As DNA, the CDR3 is TGTGCCAGCAGCGGGACAGCAGATCAGCCCCAGCATTTT.

CDR3 protein: CASSYDRGTGELFF. DNA of the CDR3: TGTGCCAGCAGCTACGACAGGGGAACCGGGGAGCTGTTTTTT. J is TRBJ2-2 and V is TRBV11-2; 8 nucleotides agree with TRBD1. J gave up 5 bases and V 4 bases, and 3 bases lay outside the gene matches. The CDR3 runs to 14 residues. Germline V gene data show CDR1 as SGHAT and CDR2 as FQNNGV.

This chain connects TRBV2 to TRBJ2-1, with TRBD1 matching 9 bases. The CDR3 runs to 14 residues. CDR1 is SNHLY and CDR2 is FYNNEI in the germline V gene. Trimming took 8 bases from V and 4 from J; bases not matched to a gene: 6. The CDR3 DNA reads TGTGCCAGCGACCGGGACAGGGCGTACAATGAGCAGTTCTTC. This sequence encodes CASDRDRAYNEQFF. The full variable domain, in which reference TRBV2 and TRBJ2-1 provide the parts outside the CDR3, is EPEVTQTPSHQVTQMGQEVILRCVPISNHLYFYWYRQILGQKVEFLVSFYNNEISEKSEIFDDQFSVERPDGSNFTLKIRSTKLEDSAMYFCASDRDRAYNEQFFGPGTRLTVL.

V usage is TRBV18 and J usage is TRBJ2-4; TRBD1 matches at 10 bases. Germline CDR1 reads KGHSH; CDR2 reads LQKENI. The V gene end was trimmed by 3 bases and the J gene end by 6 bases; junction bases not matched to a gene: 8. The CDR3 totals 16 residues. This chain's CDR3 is CASSPVGQGPGNIQYF. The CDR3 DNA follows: TGTGCCAGCTCACCGGTGGGACAGGGGCCGGGAAACATTCAGTACTTC.

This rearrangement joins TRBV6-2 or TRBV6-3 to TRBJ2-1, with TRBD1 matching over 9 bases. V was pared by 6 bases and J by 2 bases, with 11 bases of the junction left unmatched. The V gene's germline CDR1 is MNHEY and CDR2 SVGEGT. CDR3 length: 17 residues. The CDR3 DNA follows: TGTGCCAGCAGCACCGGGACAGGGTTAGCTACCTACAATGAGCAGTTCTTC. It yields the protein CASSTGTGLATYNEQFF.

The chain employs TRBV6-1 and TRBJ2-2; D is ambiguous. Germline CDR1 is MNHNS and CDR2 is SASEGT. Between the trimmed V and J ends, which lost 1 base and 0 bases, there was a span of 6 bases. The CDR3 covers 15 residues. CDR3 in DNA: TGTGCCAGCAGTGAAGGAGGCGCGAACACCGGGGAGCTGTTTTTT. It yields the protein CASSEGGANTGELFF.

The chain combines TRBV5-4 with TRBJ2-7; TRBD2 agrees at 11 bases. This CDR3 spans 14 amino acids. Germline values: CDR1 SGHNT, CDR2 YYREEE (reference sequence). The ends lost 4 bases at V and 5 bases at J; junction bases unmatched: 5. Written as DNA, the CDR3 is TGTGCCAGCAGCCATAAGGGACTAGCGGACGAGCAGTACTTC. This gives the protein CASSHKGLADEQYF.

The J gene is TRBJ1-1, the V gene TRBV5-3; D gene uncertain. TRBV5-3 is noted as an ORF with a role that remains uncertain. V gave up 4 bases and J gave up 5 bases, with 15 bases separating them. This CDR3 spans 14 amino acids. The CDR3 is CARSPRLVRTEAFF. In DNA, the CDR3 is TGTGCCAGAAGCCCTAGGTTGGTGAGGACTGAAGCTTTCTTT.

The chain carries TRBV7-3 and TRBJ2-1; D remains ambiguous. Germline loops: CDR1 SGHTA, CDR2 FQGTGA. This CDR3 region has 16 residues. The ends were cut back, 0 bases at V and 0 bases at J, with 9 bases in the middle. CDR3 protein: CASSLTGRRSYNEQFF. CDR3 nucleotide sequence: TGTGCCAGCAGCTTAACGGGCAGACGCTCCTACAATGAGCAGTTCTTC.